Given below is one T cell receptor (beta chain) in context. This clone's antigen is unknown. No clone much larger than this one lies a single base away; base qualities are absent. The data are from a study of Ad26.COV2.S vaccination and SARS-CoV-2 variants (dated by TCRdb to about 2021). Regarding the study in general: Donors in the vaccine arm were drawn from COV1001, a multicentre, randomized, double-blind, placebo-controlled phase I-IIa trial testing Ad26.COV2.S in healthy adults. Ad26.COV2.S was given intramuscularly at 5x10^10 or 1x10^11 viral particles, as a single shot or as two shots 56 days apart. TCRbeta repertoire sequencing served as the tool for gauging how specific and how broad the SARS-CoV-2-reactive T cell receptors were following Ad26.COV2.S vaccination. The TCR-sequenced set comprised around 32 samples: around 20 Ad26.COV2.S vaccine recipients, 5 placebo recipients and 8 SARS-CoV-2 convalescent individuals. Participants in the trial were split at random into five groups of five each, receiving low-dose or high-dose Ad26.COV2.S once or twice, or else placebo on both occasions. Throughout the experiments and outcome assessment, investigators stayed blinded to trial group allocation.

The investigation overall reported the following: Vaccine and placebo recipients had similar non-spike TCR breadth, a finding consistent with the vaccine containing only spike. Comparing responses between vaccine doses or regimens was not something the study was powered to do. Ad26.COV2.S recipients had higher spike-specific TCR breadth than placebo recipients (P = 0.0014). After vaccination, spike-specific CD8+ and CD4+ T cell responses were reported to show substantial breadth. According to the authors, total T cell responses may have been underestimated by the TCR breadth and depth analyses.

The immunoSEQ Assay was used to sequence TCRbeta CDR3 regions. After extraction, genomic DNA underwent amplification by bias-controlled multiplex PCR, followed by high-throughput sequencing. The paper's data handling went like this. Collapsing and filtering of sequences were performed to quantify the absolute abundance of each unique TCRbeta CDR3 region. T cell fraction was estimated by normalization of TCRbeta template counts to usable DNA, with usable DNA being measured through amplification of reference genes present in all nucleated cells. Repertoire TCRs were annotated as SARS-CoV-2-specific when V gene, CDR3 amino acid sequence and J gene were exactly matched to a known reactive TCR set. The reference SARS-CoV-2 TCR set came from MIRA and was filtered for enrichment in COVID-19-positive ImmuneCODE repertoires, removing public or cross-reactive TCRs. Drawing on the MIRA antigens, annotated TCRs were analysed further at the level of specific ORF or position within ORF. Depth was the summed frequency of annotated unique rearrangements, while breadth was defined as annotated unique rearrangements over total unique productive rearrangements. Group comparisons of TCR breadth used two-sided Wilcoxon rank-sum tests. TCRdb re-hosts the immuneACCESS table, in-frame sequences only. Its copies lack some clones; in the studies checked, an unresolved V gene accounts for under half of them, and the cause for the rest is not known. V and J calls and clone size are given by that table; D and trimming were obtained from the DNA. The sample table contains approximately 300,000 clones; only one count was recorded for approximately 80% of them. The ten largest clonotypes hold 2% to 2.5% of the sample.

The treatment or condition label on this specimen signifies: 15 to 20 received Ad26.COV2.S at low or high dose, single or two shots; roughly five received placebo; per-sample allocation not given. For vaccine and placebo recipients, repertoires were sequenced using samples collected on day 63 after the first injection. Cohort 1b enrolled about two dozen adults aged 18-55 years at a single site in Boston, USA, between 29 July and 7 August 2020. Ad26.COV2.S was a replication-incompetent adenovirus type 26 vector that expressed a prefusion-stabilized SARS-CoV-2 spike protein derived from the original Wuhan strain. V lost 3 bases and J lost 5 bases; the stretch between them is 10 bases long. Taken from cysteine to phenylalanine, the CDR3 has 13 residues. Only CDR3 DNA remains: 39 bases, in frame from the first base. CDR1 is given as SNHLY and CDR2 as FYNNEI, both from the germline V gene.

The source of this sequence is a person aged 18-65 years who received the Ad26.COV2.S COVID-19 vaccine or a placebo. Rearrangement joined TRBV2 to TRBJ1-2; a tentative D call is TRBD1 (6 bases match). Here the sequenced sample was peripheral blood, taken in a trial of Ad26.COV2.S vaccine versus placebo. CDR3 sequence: CASSDWTEYGYTF. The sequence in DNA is TGTGCCAGCAGTGATTGGACAGAGTATGGCTACACCTTC.